These 31 T cell receptor beta chains came from one sample sequenced in a study of T cell responses to AZD1222 COVID-19 vaccine. The table came from immunoSEQ multiplex PCR; TCRdb's copy has only in-frame clones and leaves some out. The profile shows 120,000 to 150,000 clones, approximately 90% of them singletons. The source was peripheral blood, collected on day 0 of MenACWY control vaccination. These receptor sequences come from an adult in good health.

As for this clone: Other DNA sequences of this sample code for an identical CDR3. V is TRBV5-1 and J is TRBJ2-2, with a possible D match to TRBD1 (5 bases). The CDR3 length is 15 residues. Trimming removed 4 bases at V and 1 base at J, with 11 bases between. Germline loops: CDR1 SGHRS, CDR2 YFSETQ. As DNA, the CDR3 is TGCGCCAGCAGCCCCTCTGGACAGAACACCGGGGAGCTGTTTTTT. Its translation: CASSPSGQNTGELFF.

This chain joins TRBV21-1 and TRBJ2-7; the D call of TRBD2 is as the table states it, not checked on the DNA. TRBV21-1 represents a pseudogene. The length of the CDR3 is 14 residues. DNA of the CDR3: TGTGCCAGCAGCAACGAGCGGGGGACCTACGAGCAGTACTTC. Protein: CASSNERGTYEQYF.

The chain couples TRBV15 to TRBJ1-2; D ambiguous. There are 12 residues in the CDR3. Between the trimmed V and J ends, which lost 0 bases and 5 bases, there was a span of 4 bases. The germline V gene has CDR1 LNHNV and CDR2 YYDKDF (reference sequence). CDR3 region: CATSREGYGYTF. CDR3 DNA sequence: TGTGCCACCAGCAGAGAGGGATATGGCTACACCTTC.

V usage is TRBV19 and J usage is TRBJ2-7; no clear D gene. Germline V gene data show CDR1 as LNHDA and CDR2 as SQIVND (reference sequence). Trimming pared 4 bases from V and 1 base from J, leaving 11 bases between. The CDR3 runs 14 residues. This CDR3 reads CASSTGVVSYEQYF. Written as DNA, the CDR3 is TGTGCCAGTAGTACCGGAGTGGTTTCCTACGAGCAGTACTTC.

This clone was recorded once. This chain connects TRBV6-5 to TRBJ2-1, with TRBD1 matching over 9 bases. V shed 6 bases, J shed 6 bases, and the junction held 9 bases outside the gene matches. There are 15 residues in the CDR3. The V gene's germline CDR1 is MNHEY and CDR2 SVGAGI. The CDR3 DNA follows: TGTGCCAGCAGGAAACAGGGGGCCATAGTCAATGAGCAGTTCTTC. Translating it yields CASRKQGAIVNEQFF.

This rearrangement joins TRBV6-5 to TRBJ1-2, with 7 positions matching TRBD1. With V trimmed by 6 bases and J by 8 bases, 9 bases remained unmatched. CDR1 is MNHEY and CDR2 is SVGAGI in the germline V gene. The CDR3 length is 13 residues. The CDR3 DNA follows: TGTGCCAGCAGATCTGACAGGGATGGCGGCTACACCTTC. It codes for CASRSDRDGGYTF.

This clone occurred once. The chain couples TRBV12-3 or TRBV12-4 to TRBJ2-7; a possible D gene is TRBD2 (5 bases). V dropped 6 bases and J dropped 5 bases, with 14 bases sitting between them. The CDR3 sequence is 13 residues long. The CDR3 is CASRIRERDEQYF. In nucleotides, the CDR3 is TGTGCCAGCAGAATCCGGGAACGCGACGAGCAGTACTTC.

This clone was counted a few times. The gene calls are TRBV27 and TRBJ2-5, with D hard to call. The V end was cut by 7 bases, the J end by 4 bases, with 4 bases between. This CDR3 has 10 residues. Germline CDR1 and CDR2: MNHEY and SMNVEV (reference sequence). CDR3 sequence (DNA): TGTGCCAGCAACGCAGAGACCCAGTACTTC. Translation: CASNAETQYF.

V and J are TRBV4-1 and TRBJ1-4; 7 bases map to TRBD1. Germline loops: CDR1 MGHRA, CDR2 YSYEKL. There are 17 residues in the CDR3. The V and J ends lost 0 bases and 5 bases, in that order; junction bases with no gene match: 9. CDR3 sequence (DNA): TGCGCCAGCAGCCAAGATCCCCCCGGACAGGAGAATGAAAAACTGTTTTTT. Amino acids: CASSQDPPGQENEKLFF.

Turning to this clone: The junction departs from the called germline gene at one end, perhaps through a read error. The chain links TRBV5-4 to TRBJ1-1; D remains unclear. The length of the CDR3 is 13 residues. Germline loops: CDR1 SGHNT, CDR2 YYREEE (reference sequence). The CDR3 DNA reads TGTGCCAGCAGGTTGGACCTGAACACTGAAGCTTTCTTT. Translation gives CASRLDLNTEAFF.

The CDR3 sequence: CASLRQVHQPQHF. CDR3 sequence (DNA): TGTGCCAGCTTGCGACAGGTCCATCAGCCCCAGCATTTT. This chain joins TRBV28 and TRBJ1-5, with D possibly matching TRBD1 (6 bases). The CDR3 totals 13 residues. V was pared by 8 bases and J by 5 bases, with 13 bases between. Germline CDR1 reads MDHEN; CDR2 reads SYDVKM.

The chain recombines TRBV5-4 with TRBJ2-3, with TRBD1 matching over 7 bases. With V trimmed by 2 bases and J by 4 bases, 4 bases remained unmatched. The CDR3 spans 14 residues. The germline V gene encodes CDR1 SGHNT and CDR2 YYREEE (reference sequence). CDR3 in DNA: TGTGCCAGCAGCTTCCAGCAGGGGGCAGATACGCAGTATTTT. It codes for CASSFQQGADTQYF. Drawing the rest from reference TRBV5-4 and TRBJ2-3, the complete variable domain is ETGVTQSPTHLIKTRGQQVTLRCSSQSGHNTVSWYQQALGQGPQFIFQYYREEENGRGNFPPRFSGLQFPNYSSELNVNALELDDSALYLCASSFQQGADTQYFGPGTRLTVL.

CDR3 nucleotide sequence: TGTGCCACCAGCAAGGACAGGGCGACTGGAAACACCATATATTTT. Protein product: CATSKDRATGNTIYF. The chain uses TRBV15 and TRBJ1-3, with 8 nucleotides matching TRBD1. With V trimmed by 4 bases and J by 2 bases, 4 bases remained unmatched. Germline assignment: CDR1 LNHNV and CDR2 YYDKDF (reference sequence). The CDR3 consists of 15 residues.

This clone showed up just once. V gene TRBV14 combines with J gene TRBJ2-5, with D unclear. V was pared by 4 bases and J by 2 bases, with 11 bases between. CDR1 is SGHDN and CDR2 is FVKESK in the germline V gene. The CDR3 spans 14 residues. CDR3 amino acids: CASSPWAAQETQYF. CDR3 nucleotide sequence: TGTGCCAGCAGCCCCTGGGCGGCTCAAGAGACCCAGTACTTC.

This chain joins TRBV6-5 and TRBJ1-2, with D maybe TRBD1 (6 bases). Germline V gene data show CDR1 as MNHEY and CDR2 as SVGAGI. The CDR3 is 13 residues long. V gave up 7 bases and J gave up 7 bases, with 16 bases separating them. The CDR3 nucleotides read TGTGCCAGCACTCTAGGGGGGGTGTCTGGCTACACCTTC. Amino acid sequence: CASTLGGVSGYTF.

The chain carries TRBV7-8 and TRBJ1-1; D may be TRBD1 (5 bases). This CDR3 has 16 amino acids. CDR1 and CDR2 (germline): SGHVS, FQNEAQ. Trimming took off 5 bases at V and 1 base at J, with 17 bases between the two ends. The CDR3, as DNA: TGTGCCAGCAGCCCACAAGGAGGGACGGAGAACACTGAAGCTTTCTTT. It specifies CASSPQGGTENTEAFF.

The chain is built from TRBV19 and TRBJ2-7; the match to TRBD2 covers 7 bases. V dropped 3 bases and J dropped 5; count of bases not matched to a gene: 4. CDR3 length: 13 residues. The V gene's germline CDR1 is LNHDA and CDR2 SQIVND (reference sequence). CDR3 amino acids: CASSMIAGNEQYF. CDR3 nucleotide sequence: TGTGCCAGTAGTATGATAGCGGGCAACGAGCAGTACTTC.

The chain recombines TRBV7-8 with TRBJ2-7; TRBD2 matches at 8 bases. The J segment lost 7 bases and the V segment lost 5 bases, leaving 1 base of the junction unmatched. This CDR3 comprises 11 residues. Per the germline V gene, CDR1 is SGHVS and CDR2 is FQNEAQ. The CDR3 sequence: CASSQRGEQYF. CDR3 nucleotides: TGTGCCAGCAGCCAGCGGGGGGAGCAGTACTTC.

The chain uses TRBV5-1 and TRBJ2-7; D might be TRBD1 (5 bases). V dropped 0 bases and J dropped 4 bases, with 11 bases sitting between them. The CDR3 contains 14 residues. The germline gives CDR1 SGHRS, CDR2 YFSETQ. CDR3 DNA sequence: TGCGCCAGCAGCTTGGTTGGACCAGGGTACGAGCAGTACTTC. Protein product: CASSLVGPGYEQYF.

The chain links TRBV28 to TRBJ2-7; 9 bases fit TRBD1. This CDR3 region has 13 residues. Losses at the gene ends were 5 bases for V and 2 bases for J; bases not matched to a gene: 1. Germline V lookup: CDR1 MDHEN, CDR2 SYDVKM. Here the CDR3 reads CASSRQGAYEQYF. In DNA form, the CDR3 reads TGTGCCAGCAGTCGACAGGGGGCCTACGAGCAGTACTTC.

The chain's CDR3 is CASSPSTSNRHEQFF. CDR3 sequence (DNA): TGTGCCAGCTCACCATCGACTAGCAATCGCCATGAGCAGTTCTTC. V gene TRBV18 combines with J gene TRBJ2-1; 7 positions agree with TRBD2. The CDR3 loop spans 15 amino acids. Trimming cost V 2 bases and J 8 bases; bases outside gene matches: 9. Germline V gene sequence: CDR1 KGHSH, CDR2 LQKENI.

The V and J genes are TRBV19 and TRBJ1-1; TRBD1 aligns across 7 bases. This CDR3 spans 14 amino acids. Trimming cost V 6 bases and J 0 bases; bases outside gene matches: 4. Looked up from germline, CDR1 is LNHDA and CDR2 is SQIVND (reference sequence). CDR3 sequence reads: CASRRGQLNTEAFF. Here the CDR3 DNA reads TGTGCCAGTAGGCGGGGACAGTTGAACACTGAAGCTTTCTTT.

The chain joins TRBV14 to TRBJ1-1, with TRBD1 as a possible D gene (5 bases). V lost 9 bases, J lost 10 bases, and 30 bases lay in between. In germline, CDR1 is SGHDN, CDR2 FVKESK. The CDR3 covers 16 residues. The CDR3 here is CAREGRVPLYTELAFF. The CDR3 nucleotides read TGTGCCAGGGAGGGGCGCGTACCTCTCTACACTGAACTAGCTTTCTTT.

The V call is TRBV7-9, the J call TRBJ1-2; TRBD1 is a possible D gene (5 bases). CDR1 and CDR2 (germline): SEHNR, FQNEAQ (reference sequence). This CDR3 contains 14 residues. V shed 2 bases and J shed 8 bases, with 15 bases lying between them. The CDR3 DNA follows: TGTGCCAGCAGCTTATTGGGGGATCAGAGCGGCTACACCTTC. Its translation: CASSLLGDQSGYTF.

The V gene is TRBV7-2, the J gene TRBJ2-6; D remains unclear. V was pared by 1 base and J by 1 base, with 14 bases between. This CDR3 spans 18 amino acids. Germline CDR1 SGHTA, CDR2 FQGNSA. CDR3 amino acids: CASSLEILTRSGANVLTF. The CDR3 nucleotides read TGTGCCAGCAGCTTAGAGATACTCACCCGTTCTGGGGCCAACGTCCTGACTTTC.

The chain carries TRBV6-5 and TRBJ1-1; maybe TRBD1 (5 bases). This CDR3 comprises 13 residues. Germline CDR1 MNHEY, CDR2 SVGAGI. V lost 0 bases and J lost 11, with 13 bases in between. The CDR3 sequence is CASSYSQGISAFF. Written as DNA, the CDR3 is TGTGCCAGCAGTTACTCGCAGGGTATTTCTGCTTTCTTT.

The chain is built from TRBV6-5 and TRBJ2-7; 9 nucleotides match TRBD2. The CDR3 has 16 residues. CDR1 and CDR2 (germline): MNHEY, SVGAGI. The junction had 9 bases not matched to a gene; V was cut back by 0 bases and J by 6 bases. In DNA, the CDR3 is TGTGCCAGCAGTTACTCGAGGGCAAGCGGGAGGCTCGAGCAGTACTTC. Amino acids: CASSYSRASGRLEQYF.

The chain couples TRBV9 to TRBJ1-5; unclear D gene. V was cut by 0 bases and J by 5 bases, with 15 bases left in between. Germline V gene lookup returns CDR1 SGDLS and CDR2 YYNGEE. CDR3 length: 16 residues. CDR3 nucleotide sequence: TGTGCCAGCAGCGTAGCCGAGACCCGGGAGTATCAGCCCCAGCATTTT. It translates to CASSVAETREYQPQHF.

The chain couples TRBV10-1 to TRBJ2-5, with 8 positions matching TRBD2. Germline assignment: CDR1 WNHNN and CDR2 SYGVQD (reference sequence). Germline trimming cut 2 bases from V and 2 bases from J; bases unmatched to any gene: 13. The CDR3 loop spans 18 amino acids. The DNA of the CDR3 is TGCGCCAGCAGTGAGCCAGCGACTAGCGCCTGCTTTCAAGAGACCCAGTACTTC. Residues: CASSEPATSACFQETQYF.

This chain joins TRBV5-1 and TRBJ2-1; TRBD1 aligns across 9 bases. Germline trimming cut 1 base from V and 10 bases from J; bases unmatched to any gene: 3. Germline CDR1 SGHRS, CDR2 YFSETQ. This CDR3 region has 13 residues. As DNA, the CDR3 is TGCGCCAGCAGCTTGTACGGGACAGGGGAGCAGTTCTTC. It translates to CASSLYGTGEQFF.

In its sample, this clone was seen a few times. This chain uses TRBV7-9 with TRBJ2-2; a possible D gene is TRBD2 (6 bases). Trimming took 2 bases from V and 4 from J, leaving 8 bases between them. This CDR3 has 14 residues. Germline V lookup: CDR1 SEHNR, CDR2 FQNEAQ (reference sequence). The DNA of the CDR3 is TGTGCCAGCAGCTTACTAGCGAGCACCGGGGAGCTGTTTTTT. As protein: CASSLLASTGELFF.